These 14 T cell receptor beta chains came from one sample sequenced in a study of human CD8 memory T cell subsets. Libraries targeted TCR beta using 5' RACE with UMIs. TCRdb re-analyzed the 5' RACE reads; it lists each CDR3 protein once, without DNA. The sample features under 14,000 distinct CDR3 sequences, with roughly 15% in its top ten. The source material was CD8+ T cells from PBMCs. These receptors all come from a human donor in good health.

V gene TRBV7-9 combines with J gene TRBJ1-1. This CDR3 is 14 amino acids long. Germline CDR1 reads SEHNR; CDR2 reads FQNEAQ (reference sequence). The CDR3 sequence: CASSLGQWNTEAFF.

By frequency, this clonotype is medium-sized. CDR3 region: CASSSAGSVNTEAFF. This chain links TRBV7-9 with TRBJ1-1. Germline lookup yields CDR1 SEHNR and CDR2 FQNEAQ (reference sequence). This CDR3 is built from 15 residues.

The V call is TRBV19, the J call TRBJ2-2. This CDR3 is built from 11 residues. The germline CDR1 and CDR2 sequences are LNHDA and SQIVND (reference sequence). The CDR3 sequence: CATFFTGELFF. Filled out from reference TRBV19 and TRBJ2-2, the complete variable domain reads DGGITQSPKYLFRKEGQNVTLSCEQNLNHDAMYWYRQDPGQGLRLIYYSQIVNDFQKGDIAEGYSVSREKKESFPLTVTSAQKNPTAFYLCATFFTGELFFGEGSRLTVL.

The rearrangement joins TRBV19 to TRBJ1-1. CDR1 and CDR2 (germline): LNHDA, SQIVND (reference sequence). CDR3 size: 13 residues. The CDR3 reads CASSVSPDSEAFF.

This chain uses TRBV29-1 with TRBJ1-4. In germline, CDR1 is SQVTM, CDR2 ANQGSEA. The CDR3 is 13 amino acids. CDR3 protein: CSVEDRAEEKLFF. The full variable domain, rest sourced from reference TRBV29-1 and TRBJ1-4, is SAVISQKPSRDICQRGTSLTIQCQVDSQVTMMFWYRQQPGQSLTLIATANQGSEATYESGFVIDKFPISRPNLTFSTLTVSNMSPEDSSIYLCSVEDRAEEKLFFGSGTQLSVL.

The J gene is TRBJ1-6, the V gene TRBV28. Germline V lookup: CDR1 MDHEN, CDR2 SYDVKM. The CDR3 length is 15 residues. The CDR3 reads CASSSWTVGNSPLHF.

The V gene is TRBV7-2, the J gene TRBJ2-7; TCRdb's D call, TRBD2, is unchecked because there is no DNA. Germline V lookup: CDR1 SGHTA, CDR2 FQGNSA. CDR3 length: 14 residues. The CDR3 reads CASSPGTMWLEQYF.

This chain uses TRBV15 with TRBJ2-2; TCRdb reports TRBD2, a call that lacks DNA to check it against. Germline V gives CDR1 LNHNV, CDR2 YYDKDF (reference sequence). The CDR3 has 15 residues. The CDR3 region is CATSPAGGRTGELFF.

The chain employs TRBV14 and TRBJ1-4; TCRdb selects TRBD1, and the lack of DNA leaves this call unchecked. There are 14 residues in the CDR3. Germline lookup yields CDR1 SGHDN and CDR2 FVKESK. CDR3 loop: CASSHRDREEKLFF.

V gene TRBV7-3 combines with J gene TRBJ2-7; TCRdb's D gene call, TRBD1, goes unchecked for lack of DNA. Looked up from germline, CDR1 is SGHTA and CDR2 is FQGTGA. This CDR3 spans 15 amino acids. The CDR3 spells CASSLDAGTGVEQYF.

V gene TRBV28 combines with J gene TRBJ2-1; checking the TCRdb D call of TRBD2 is not possible without DNA. The CDR3 runs 14 residues. Germline CDR1 and CDR2: MDHEN and SYDVKM. The CDR3 loop reads CASSLKLAVDEQFF. Filled out from reference TRBV28 and TRBJ2-1, the complete variable domain reads DVKVTQSSRYLVKRTGEKVFLECVQDMDHENMFWYRQDPGLGLRLIYFSYDVKMKEKGDIPEGYSVSREKKERFSLILESASTNQTSMYLCASSLKLAVDEQFFGPGTRLTVL.

V and J are TRBV20-1 and TRBJ1-5. CDR3 length: 15 residues. The germline gives CDR1 DFQATT, CDR2 SNEGSKA (reference sequence). CDR3 protein: CSARDTLMSNQPQHF.

The chain combines TRBV12-3 or TRBV12-4 with TRBJ1-5. This CDR3 has 17 residues. The CDR3: CASSLGGQGGPEQPQHF.

V is TRBV6-2 or TRBV6-3 and J is TRBJ2-7. The germline gives CDR1 MNHEY, CDR2 SVGEGT. The CDR3 has 13 amino acids. CDR3 loop: CASSYNRNYEQYF.